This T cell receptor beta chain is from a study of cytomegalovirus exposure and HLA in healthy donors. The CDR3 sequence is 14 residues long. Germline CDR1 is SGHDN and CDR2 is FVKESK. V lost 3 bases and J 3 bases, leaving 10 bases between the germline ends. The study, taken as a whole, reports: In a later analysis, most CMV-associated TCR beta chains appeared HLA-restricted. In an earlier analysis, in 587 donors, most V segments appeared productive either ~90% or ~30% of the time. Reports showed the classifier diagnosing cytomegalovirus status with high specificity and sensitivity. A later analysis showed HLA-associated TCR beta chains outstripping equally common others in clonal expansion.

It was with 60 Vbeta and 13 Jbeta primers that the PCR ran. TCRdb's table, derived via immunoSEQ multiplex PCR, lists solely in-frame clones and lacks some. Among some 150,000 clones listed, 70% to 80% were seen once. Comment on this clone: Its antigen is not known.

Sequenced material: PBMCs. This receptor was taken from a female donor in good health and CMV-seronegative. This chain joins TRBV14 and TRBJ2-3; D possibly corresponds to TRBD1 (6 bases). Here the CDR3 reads CASSQGRGTDTQYF. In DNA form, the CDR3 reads TGTGCCAGCAGCCAGGGCAGGGGAACAGATACGCAGTATTTT.